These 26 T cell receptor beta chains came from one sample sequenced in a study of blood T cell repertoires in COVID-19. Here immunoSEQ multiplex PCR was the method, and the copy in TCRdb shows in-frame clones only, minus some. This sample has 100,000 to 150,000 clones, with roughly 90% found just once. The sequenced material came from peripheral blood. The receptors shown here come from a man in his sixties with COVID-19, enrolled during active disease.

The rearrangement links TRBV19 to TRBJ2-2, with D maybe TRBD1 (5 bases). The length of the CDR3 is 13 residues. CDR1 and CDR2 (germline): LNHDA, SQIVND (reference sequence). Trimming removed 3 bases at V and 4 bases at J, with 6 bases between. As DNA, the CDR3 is TGTGCCAGTAGTATTCAGGGCACCGGGGAGCTGTTTTTT. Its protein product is CASSIQGTGELFF. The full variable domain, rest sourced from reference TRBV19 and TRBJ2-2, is DGGITQSPKYLFRKEGQNVTLSCEQNLNHDAMYWYRQDPGQGLRLIYYSQIVNDFQKGDIAEGYSVSREKKESFPLTVTSAQKNPTAFYLCASSIQGTGELFFGEGSRLTVL.

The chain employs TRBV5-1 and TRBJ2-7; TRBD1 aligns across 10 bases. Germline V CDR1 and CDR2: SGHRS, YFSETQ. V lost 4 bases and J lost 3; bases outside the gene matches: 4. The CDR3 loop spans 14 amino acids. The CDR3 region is CASSLRTGGYEQYF. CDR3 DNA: TGCGCCAGCAGCCTAAGGACAGGGGGCTACGAGCAGTACTTC.

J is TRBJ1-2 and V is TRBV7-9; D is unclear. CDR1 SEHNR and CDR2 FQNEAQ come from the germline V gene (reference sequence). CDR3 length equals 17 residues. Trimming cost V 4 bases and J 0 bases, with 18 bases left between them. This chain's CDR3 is CASSSRVYEASNYGYTF. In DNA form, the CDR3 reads TGTGCCAGCAGCTCTCGGGTCTATGAGGCCTCTAACTATGGCTACACCTTC.

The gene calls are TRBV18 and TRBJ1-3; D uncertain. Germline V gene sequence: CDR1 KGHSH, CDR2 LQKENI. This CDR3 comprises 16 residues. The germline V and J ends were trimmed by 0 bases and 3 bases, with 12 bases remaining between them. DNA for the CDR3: TGTGCCAGCTCACCACCGATAGGATGGAGTGGAAACACCATATATTTT. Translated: CASSPPIGWSGNTIYF.

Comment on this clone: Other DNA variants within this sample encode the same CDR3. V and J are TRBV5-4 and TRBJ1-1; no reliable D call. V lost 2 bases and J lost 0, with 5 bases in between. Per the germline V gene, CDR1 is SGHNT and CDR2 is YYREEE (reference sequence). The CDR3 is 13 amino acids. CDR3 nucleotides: TGTGCCAGCAGCTTTCAGGTGAACACTGAAGCTTTCTTT. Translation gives CASSFQVNTEAFF.

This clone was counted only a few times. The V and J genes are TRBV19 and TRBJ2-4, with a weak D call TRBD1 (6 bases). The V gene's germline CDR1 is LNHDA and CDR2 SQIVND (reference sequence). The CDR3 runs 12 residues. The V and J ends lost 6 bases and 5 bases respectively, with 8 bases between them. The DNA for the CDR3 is TGTGCCAGTAGCAGACAGGAAAACATTCAGTACTTC. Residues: CASSRQENIQYF.

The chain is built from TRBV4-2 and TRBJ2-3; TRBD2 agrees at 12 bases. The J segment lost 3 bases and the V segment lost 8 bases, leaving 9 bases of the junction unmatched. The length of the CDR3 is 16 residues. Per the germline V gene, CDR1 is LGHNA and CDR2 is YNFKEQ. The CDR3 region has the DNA TGTGCCAGCGCAGGGAGGACTAGCGGGGATACAGATACGCAGTATTTT. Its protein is CASAGRTSGDTDTQYF.

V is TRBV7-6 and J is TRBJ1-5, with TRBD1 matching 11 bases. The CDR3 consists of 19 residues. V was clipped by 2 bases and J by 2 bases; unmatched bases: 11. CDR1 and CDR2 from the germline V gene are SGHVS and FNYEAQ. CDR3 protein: CASSLTNRDRGVGNQPQHF. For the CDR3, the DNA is TGTGCCAGCAGCTTAACAAACCGGGACAGGGGGGTTGGCAATCAGCCCCAGCATTTT. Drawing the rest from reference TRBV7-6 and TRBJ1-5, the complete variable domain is GAGVSQSPRYKVTKRGQDVALRCDPISGHVSLYWYRQALGQGPEFLTYFNYEAQQDKSGLPNDRFSAERPEGSISTLTIQRTEQRDSAMYRCASSLTNRDRGVGNQPQHFGDGTRLSIL.

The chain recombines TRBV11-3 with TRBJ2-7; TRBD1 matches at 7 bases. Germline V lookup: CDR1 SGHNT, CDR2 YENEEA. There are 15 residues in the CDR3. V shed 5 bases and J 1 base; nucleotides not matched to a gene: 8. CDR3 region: CASSITGTESYEQYF. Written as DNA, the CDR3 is TGTGCCAGCAGCATCACCGGGACAGAATCCTACGAGCAGTACTTC. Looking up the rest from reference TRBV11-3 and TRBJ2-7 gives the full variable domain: EAGVVQSPRYKIIEKKQPVAFWCNPISGHNTLYWYLQNLGQGPELLIRYENEEAVDDSQLPKDRFSAERLKGVDSTLKIQPAELGDSAVYLCASSITGTESYEQYFGPGTRLTVT.

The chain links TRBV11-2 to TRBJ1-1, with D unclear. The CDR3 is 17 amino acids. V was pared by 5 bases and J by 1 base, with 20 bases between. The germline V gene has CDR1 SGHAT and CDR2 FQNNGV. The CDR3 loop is CASSLHPRRTSNTEAFF. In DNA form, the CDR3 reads TGTGCCAGCAGCCTTCATCCAAGACGGACTTCGAACACTGAAGCTTTCTTT.

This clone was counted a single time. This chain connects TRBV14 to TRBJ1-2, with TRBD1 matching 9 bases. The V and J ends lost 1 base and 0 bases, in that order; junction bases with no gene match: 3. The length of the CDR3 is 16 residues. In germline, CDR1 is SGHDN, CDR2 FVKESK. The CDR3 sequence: CASSQVWTGANYGYTF. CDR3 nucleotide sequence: TGTGCCAGCAGCCAAGTTTGGACAGGGGCTAACTATGGCTACACCTTC.

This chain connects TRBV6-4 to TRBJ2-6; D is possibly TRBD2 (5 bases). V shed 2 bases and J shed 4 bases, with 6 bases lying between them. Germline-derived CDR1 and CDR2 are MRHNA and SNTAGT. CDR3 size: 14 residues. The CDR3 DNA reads TGTGCCAGCAGTGACCGGGGAGGGGCCAACGTCCTGACTTTC. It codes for CASSDRGGANVLTF.

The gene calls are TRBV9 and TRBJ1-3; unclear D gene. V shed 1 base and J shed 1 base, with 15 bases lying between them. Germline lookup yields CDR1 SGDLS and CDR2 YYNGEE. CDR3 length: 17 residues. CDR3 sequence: CASSVLAASQSGNTIYF. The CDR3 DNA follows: TGTGCCAGCAGCGTATTAGCAGCAAGCCAATCTGGAAACACCATATATTTT.

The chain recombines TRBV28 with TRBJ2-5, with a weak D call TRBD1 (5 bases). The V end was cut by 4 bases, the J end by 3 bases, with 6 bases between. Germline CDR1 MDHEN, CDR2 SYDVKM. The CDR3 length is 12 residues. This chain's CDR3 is CASSWGEETQYF. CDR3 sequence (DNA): TGTGCCAGCAGTTGGGGCGAAGAGACCCAGTACTTC.

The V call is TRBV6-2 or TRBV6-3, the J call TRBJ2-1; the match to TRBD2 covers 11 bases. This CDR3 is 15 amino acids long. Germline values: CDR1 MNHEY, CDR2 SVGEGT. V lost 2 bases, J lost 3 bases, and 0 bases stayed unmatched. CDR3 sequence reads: CASSYGLAGYNEQFF. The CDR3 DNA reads TGTGCCAGCAGTTACGGACTAGCGGGCTACAATGAGCAGTTCTTC.

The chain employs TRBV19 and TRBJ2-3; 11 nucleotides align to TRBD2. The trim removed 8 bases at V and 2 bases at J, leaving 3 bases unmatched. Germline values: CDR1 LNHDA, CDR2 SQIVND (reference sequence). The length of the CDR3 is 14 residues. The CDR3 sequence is CASRLAGYTDTQYF. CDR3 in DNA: TGTGCCAGTCGACTAGCGGGGTACACAGATACGCAGTATTTT.

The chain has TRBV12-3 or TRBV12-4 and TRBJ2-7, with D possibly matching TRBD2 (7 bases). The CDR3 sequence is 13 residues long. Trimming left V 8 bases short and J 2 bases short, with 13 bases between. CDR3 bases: TGTGCCAGCTTAGGGGGGGCCACCTACGAGCAGTACTTC. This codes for CASLGGATYEQYF.

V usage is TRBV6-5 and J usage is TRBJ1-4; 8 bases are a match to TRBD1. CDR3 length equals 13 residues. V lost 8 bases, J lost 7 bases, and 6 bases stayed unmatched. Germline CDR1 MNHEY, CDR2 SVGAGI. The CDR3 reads CASEDRGGEKLFF. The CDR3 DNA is TGTGCCAGCGAAGACAGGGGCGGTGAAAAACTGTTTTTT.

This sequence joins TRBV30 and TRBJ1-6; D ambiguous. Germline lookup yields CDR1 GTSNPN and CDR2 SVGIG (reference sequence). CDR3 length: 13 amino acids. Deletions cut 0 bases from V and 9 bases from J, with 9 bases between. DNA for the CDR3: TGTGCCTGGAGTGTACCGGGAGTTTCACCCCTCCACTTT. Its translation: CAWSVPGVSPLHF.

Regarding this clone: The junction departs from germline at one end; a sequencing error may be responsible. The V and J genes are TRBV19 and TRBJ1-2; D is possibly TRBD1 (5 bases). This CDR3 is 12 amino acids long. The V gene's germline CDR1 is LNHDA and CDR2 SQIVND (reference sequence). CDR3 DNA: TGTGCCAGTAGTATAGCTGGGGCCGGCAGGAGCTTC. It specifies CASSIAGAGRSF.

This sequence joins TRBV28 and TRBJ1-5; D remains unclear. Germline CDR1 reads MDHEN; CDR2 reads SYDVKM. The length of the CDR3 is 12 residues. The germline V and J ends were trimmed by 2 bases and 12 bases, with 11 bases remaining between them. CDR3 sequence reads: CASSLPYRDQHF. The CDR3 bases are TGTGCCAGCAGTTTACCGTACCGGGACCAGCATTTT.

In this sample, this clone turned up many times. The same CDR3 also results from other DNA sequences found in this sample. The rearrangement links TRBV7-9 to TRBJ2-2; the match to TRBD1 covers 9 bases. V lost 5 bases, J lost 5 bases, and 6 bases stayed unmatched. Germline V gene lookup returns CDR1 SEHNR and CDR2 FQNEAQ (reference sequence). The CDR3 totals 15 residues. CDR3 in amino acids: CASSLRDRDTGELFF. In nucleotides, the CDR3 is TGTGCCAGCAGCCTCCGGGACAGGGATACCGGGGAGCTGTTTTTT.

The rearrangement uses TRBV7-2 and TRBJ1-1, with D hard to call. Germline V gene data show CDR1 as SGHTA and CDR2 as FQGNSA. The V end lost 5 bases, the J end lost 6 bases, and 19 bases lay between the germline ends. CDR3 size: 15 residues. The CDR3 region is CASSPVPRAGAEAFF. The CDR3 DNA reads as TGTGCCAGCAGCCCAGTGCCCCGGGCGGGCGCTGAAGCTTTCTTT.

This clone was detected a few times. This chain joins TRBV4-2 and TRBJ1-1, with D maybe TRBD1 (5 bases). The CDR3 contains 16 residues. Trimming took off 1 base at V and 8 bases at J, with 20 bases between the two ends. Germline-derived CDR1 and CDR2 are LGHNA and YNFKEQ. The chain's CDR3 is CASSQVHPGPTAEAFF. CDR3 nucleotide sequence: TGTGCCAGCAGCCAAGTCCACCCTGGGCCGACAGCAGAAGCTTTCTTT.

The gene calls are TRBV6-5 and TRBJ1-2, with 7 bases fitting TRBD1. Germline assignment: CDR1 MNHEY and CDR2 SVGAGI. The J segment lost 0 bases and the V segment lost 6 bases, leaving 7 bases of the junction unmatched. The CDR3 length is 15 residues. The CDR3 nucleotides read TGTGCCAGCAGACGTTCAGGGGGACCTAACTATGGCTACACCTTC. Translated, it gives CASRRSGGPNYGYTF.

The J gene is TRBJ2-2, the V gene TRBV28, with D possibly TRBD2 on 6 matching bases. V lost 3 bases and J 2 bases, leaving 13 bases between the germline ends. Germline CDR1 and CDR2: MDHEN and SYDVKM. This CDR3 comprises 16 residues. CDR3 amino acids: CASSLRGTPNTGELFF. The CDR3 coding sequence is TGTGCCAGCAGTTTGAGAGGGACTCCCAACACCGGGGAGCTGTTTTTT.